This T cell receptor beta chain was found in a study of T cell responses to AZD1222 COVID-19 vaccine. Study-wide results and caveats: Regions 160-218 and 743-854 held dominance among vaccine-associated CD4 TCRs, which spanned spike. Donors in the cohort were predominantly white British and more often female, and clonal diversity was possibly underestimated.

The assay was immunoSEQ multiplex PCR, and TCRdb's table has in-frame clones only and misses some. The profile shows 55,000 to 65,000 clones, 85% of them singletons. Of note for this clone: No antigen is known for it.

The input for sequencing was peripheral blood, taken on day 0 of AZD1222 vaccination. This receptor was taken from an adult in good health.

The CDR3 DNA reads as TGTGCCAGCAGCCGGGGACAGCCCTACGAGCAGTACTTC. Its translation is CASSRGQPYEQYF. This chain joins TRBV6-5 and TRBJ2-7; TRBD1 aligns across 7 bases. The V gene end was trimmed by 6 bases and the J gene end by 2 bases; junction bases not matched to a gene: 4. Per the germline V gene, CDR1 is MNHEY and CDR2 is SVGAGI. The CDR3 consists of 13 residues.